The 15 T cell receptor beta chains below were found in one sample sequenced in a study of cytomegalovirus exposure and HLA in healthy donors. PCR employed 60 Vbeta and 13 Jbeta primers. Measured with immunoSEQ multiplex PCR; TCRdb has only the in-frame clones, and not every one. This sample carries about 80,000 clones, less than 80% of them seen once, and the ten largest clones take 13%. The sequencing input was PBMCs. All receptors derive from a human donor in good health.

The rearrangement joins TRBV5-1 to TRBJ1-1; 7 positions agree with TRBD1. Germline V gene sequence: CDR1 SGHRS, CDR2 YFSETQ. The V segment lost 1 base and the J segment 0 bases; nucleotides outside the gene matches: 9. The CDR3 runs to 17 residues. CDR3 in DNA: TGCGCCAGCAGCTTGTCGGGACAGAAAAACATGAACACTGAAGCTTTCTTT. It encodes CASSLSGQKNMNTEAFF.

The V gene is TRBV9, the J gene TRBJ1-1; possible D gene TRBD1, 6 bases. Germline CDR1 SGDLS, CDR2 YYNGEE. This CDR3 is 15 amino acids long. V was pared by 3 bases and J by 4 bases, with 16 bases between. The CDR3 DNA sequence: TGTGCCAGCAGCGCTTATGAGGGGGGGAGCACTGAAGCTTTCTTT. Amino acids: CASSAYEGGSTEAFF.

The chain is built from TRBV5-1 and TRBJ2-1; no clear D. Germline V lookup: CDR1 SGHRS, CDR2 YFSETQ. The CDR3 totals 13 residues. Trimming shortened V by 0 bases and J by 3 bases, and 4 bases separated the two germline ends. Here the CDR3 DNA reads TGCGCCAGCAGCTTGGACGGCTACAATGAGCAGTTCTTC. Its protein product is CASSLDGYNEQFF.

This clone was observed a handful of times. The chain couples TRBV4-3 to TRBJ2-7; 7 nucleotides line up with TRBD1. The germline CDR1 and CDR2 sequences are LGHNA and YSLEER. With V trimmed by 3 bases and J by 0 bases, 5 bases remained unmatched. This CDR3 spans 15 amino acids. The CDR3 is CASSQDRQGSYEQYF. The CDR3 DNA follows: TGCGCCAGCAGCCAGGACAGACAGGGCTCCTACGAGCAGTACTTC.

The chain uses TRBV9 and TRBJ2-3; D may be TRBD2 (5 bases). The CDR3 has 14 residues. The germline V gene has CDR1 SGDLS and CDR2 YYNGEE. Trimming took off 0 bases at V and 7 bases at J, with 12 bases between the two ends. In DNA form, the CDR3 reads TGTGCCAGCAGCGTAGGTAGTAGCGTCAATACGCAGTATTTT. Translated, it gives CASSVGSSVNTQYF.

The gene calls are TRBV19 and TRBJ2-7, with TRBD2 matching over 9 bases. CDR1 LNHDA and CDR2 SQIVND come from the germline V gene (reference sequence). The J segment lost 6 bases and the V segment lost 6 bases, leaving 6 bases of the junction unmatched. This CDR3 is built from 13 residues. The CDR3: CASRSSGGVEQYF. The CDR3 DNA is TGTGCCAGTAGGAGTAGCGGGGGCGTCGAGCAGTACTTC.

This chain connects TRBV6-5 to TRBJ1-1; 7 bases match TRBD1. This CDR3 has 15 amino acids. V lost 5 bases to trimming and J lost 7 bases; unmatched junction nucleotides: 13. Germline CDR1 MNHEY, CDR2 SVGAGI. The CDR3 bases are TGTGCCAGCAGTAGACGGACAGGCAAGTTTGGTGAAGCTTTCTTT. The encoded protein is CASSRRTGKFGEAFF.

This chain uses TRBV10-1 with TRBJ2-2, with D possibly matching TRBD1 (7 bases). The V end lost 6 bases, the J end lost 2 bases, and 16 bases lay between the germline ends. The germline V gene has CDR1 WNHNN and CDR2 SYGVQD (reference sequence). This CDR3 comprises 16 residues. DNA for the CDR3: TGCGCCAGCAGCGGCGGGGACAGCGAAAACACCGGGGAGCTGTTTTTT. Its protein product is CASSGGDSENTGELFF.

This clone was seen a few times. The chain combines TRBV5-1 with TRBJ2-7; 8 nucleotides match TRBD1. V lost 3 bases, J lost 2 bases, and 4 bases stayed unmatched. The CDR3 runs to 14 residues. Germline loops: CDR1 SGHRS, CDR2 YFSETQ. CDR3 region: CASSSGGPAYEQYF. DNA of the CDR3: TGCGCCAGCAGCTCAGGGGGCCCCGCCTACGAGCAGTACTTC. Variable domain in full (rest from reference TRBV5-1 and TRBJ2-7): KAGVTQTPRYLIKTRGQQVTLSCSPISGHRSVSWYQQTPGQGLQFLFEYFSETQRNKGNFPGRFSGRQFSNSRSEMNVSTLELGDSALYLCASSSGGPAYEQYFGPGTRLTVT.

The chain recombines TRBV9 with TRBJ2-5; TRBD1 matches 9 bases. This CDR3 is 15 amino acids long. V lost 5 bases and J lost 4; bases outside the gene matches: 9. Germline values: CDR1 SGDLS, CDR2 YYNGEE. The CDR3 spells CASSSPGQGGETQYF. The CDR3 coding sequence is TGTGCCAGCAGTTCACCGGGACAGGGAGGAGAGACCCAGTACTTC.

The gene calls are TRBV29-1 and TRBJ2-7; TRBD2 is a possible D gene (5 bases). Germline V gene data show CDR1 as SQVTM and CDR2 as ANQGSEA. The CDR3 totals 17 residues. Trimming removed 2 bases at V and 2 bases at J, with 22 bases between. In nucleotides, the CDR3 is TGCAGCGTTGAAACGCGTCCGAGGGCTGCTGATGCCTACGAGCAGTACTTC. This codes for CSVETRPRAADAYEQYF.

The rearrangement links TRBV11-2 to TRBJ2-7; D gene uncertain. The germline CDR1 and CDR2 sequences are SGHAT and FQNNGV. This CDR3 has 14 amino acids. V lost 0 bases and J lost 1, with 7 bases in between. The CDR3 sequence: CASSLEGRSYEQYF. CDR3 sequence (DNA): TGTGCCAGCAGCTTAGAGGGCAGGTCCTACGAGCAGTACTTC.

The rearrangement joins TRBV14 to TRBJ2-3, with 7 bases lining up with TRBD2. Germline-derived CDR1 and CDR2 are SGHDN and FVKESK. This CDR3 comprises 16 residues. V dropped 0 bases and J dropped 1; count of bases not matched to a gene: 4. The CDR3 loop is CASSQDGLAGTDTQYF. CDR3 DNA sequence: TGTGCCAGCAGCCAAGATGGGCTAGCGGGCACAGATACGCAGTATTTT.

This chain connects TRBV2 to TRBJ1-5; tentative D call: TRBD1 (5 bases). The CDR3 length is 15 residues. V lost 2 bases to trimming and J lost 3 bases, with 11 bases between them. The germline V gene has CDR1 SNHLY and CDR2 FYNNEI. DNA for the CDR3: TGTGCCAGCAGTGAAATGGGGCGGGACAATCAGCCCCAGCATTTT. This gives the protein CASSEMGRDNQPQHF.

The CDR3 bases are TGTGCCACCAGCACGACAGGATGGGGGTGGCCCCAGCATTTT. Residues: CATSTTGWGWPQHF. The chain links TRBV15 to TRBJ1-5; D may be TRBD1 (6 bases). V lost 4 bases and J 9 bases, leaving 16 bases between the germline ends. Germline lookup yields CDR1 LNHNV and CDR2 YYDKDF (reference sequence). This CDR3 spans 14 amino acids.